This T cell receptor beta chain derives from a study of shared clonotypes between healthy human individuals. This was a deep-level run. Assay used: immunoSEQ multiplex PCR; TCRdb lists only in-frame clones, some missing. The sample shows roughly 720,000 clones, roughly 87% of them seen only once. Between the trimmed V and J ends, which lost 6 bases and 5 bases, there was a span of 15 bases. Germline V CDR1 and CDR2: SGHRS, YFSETQ. CDR3 length: 14 residues. Broader study findings: All-four-donor shared clonotypes had higher generation probabilities than non-shared clonotypes did.

Comment on this clone: Antigen: not known.

The clonotype originates from a man aged 18 to 30 in good health. Some clones in this sample may be carry-over from other donors' samples. The chain has TRBV5-1 and TRBJ2-4; D may be TRBD1 (6 bases). Sequenced input: memory CD8+ T cells from PBMCs. Subset noted: CD45RO+ cells pooled with CCR7-negative TemRA cells. The DNA for the CDR3 is TGCGCCAGCACCCAGGGGTATTCTGAAAACATTCAGTACTTC. As protein: CASTQGYSENIQYF.